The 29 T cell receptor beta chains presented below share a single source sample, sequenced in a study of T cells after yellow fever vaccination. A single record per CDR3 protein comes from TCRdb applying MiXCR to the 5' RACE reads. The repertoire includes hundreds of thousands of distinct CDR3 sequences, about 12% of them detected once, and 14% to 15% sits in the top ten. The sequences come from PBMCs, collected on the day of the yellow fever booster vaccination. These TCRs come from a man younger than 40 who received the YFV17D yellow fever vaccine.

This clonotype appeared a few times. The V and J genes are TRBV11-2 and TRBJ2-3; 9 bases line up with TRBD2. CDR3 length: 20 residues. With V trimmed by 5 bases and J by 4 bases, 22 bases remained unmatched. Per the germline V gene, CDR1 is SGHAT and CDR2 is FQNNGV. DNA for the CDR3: TGTGCCAGCAGCAATCGCCGGGGTGAAGGGCTAGCGGGAACATCAGATACGCAGTATTTT. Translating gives CASSNRRGEGLAGTSDTQYF.

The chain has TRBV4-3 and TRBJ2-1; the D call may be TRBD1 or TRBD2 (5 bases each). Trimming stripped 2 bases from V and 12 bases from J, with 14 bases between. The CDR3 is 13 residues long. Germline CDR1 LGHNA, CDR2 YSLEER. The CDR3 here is CASSQSGWDLQFF. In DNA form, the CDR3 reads TGCGCCAGCAGCCAATCTGGGTGGGACCTGCAGTTCTTC.

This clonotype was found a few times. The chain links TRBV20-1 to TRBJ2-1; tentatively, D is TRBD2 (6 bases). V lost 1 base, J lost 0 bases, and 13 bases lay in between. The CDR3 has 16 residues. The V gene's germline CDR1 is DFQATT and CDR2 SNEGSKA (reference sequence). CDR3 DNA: TGCAGTGCTAGAGGGCGGGGCGGAAGCTCCTACAATGAGCAGTTCTTC. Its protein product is CSARGRGGSSYNEQFF.

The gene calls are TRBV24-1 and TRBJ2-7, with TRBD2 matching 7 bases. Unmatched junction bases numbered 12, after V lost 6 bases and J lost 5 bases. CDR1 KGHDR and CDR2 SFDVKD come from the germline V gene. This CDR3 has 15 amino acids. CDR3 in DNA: TGTGCCACCAGTTCTGGGCGGGAGTTTAGCAACGAGCAGTACTTC. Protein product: CATSSGREFSNEQYF.

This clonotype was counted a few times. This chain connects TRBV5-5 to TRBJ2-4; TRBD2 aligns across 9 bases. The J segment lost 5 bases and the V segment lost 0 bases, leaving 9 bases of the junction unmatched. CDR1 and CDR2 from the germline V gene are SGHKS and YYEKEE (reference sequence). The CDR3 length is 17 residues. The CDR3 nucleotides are TGTGCCAGCAGCTTGGGGCTAGCGGGACAGACGGAAAACATTCAGTACTTC. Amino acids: CASSLGLAGQTENIQYF.

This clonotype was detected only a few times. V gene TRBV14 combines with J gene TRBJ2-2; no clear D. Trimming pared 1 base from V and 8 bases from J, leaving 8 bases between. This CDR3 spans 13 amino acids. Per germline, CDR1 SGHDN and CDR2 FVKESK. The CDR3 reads CASSQAVRGELFF. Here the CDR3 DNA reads TGTGCCAGCAGCCAAGCTGTGAGAGGGGAGCTGTTTTTT.

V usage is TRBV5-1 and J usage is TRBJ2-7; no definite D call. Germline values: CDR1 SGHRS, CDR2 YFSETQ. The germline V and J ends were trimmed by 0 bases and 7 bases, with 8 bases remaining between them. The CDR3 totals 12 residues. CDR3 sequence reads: CASSLVPEEQYF. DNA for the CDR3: TGCGCCAGCAGCTTGGTACCCGAGGAGCAGTACTTC.

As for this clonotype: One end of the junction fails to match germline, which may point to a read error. The CDR3 protein is CCARALASARTDTQYF. As DNA, the CDR3 is TGCTGTGCTAGAGCCCTCGCTAGCGCCCGCACAGATACGCAGTATTTT. The rearrangement joins TRBV20-1 to TRBJ2-3, with D maybe TRBD2 (6 bases). The CDR3 has 16 amino acids. CDR1 and CDR2 from the germline V gene are DFQATT and SNEGSKA (reference sequence).

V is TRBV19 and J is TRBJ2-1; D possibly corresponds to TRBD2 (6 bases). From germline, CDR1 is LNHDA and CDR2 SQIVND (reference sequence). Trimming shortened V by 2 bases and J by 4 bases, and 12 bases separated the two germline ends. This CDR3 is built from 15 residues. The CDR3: CASSIRGGNYNEQFF. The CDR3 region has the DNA TGTGCCAGTAGTATAAGGGGCGGGAATTACAATGAGCAGTTCTTC.

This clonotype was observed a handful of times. CDR3 sequence (DNA): TGTGCCAGCAGCACCTTTACGGGGTCCTACAATGAGCAGTTCTTC. Amino acid sequence: CASSTFTGSYNEQFF. This chain joins TRBV12-3 or TRBV12-4 and TRBJ2-1, with D possibly being TRBD2 (5 bases). The CDR3 totals 15 residues. Trimming pared 6 bases from V and 1 base from J, leaving 13 bases between.

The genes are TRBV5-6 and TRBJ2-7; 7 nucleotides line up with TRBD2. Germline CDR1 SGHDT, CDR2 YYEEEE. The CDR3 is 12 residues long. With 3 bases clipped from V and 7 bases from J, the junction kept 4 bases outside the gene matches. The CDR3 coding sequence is TGTGCCAGCAGCTGGGGAGGGGTGGAGCAGTACTTC. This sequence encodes CASSWGGVEQYF. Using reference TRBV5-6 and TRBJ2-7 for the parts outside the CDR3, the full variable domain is DAGVTQSPTHLIKTRGQQVTLRCSPKSGHDTVSWYQQALGQGPQFIFQYYEEEERQRGNFPDRFSGHQFPNYSSELNVNALLLGDSALYLCASSWGGVEQYFGPGTRLTVT.

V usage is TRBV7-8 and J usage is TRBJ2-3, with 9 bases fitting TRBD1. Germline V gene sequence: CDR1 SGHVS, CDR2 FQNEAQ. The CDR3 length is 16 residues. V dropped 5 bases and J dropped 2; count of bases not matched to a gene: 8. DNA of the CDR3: TGTGCCAGCAGCCGTGACAGGGGGGGCTTCACAGATACGCAGTATTTT. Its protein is CASSRDRGGFTDTQYF.

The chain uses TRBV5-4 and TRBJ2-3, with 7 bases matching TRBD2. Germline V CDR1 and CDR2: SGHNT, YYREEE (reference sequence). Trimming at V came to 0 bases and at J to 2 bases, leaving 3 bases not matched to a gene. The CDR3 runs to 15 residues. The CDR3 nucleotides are TGTGCCAGCAGCTTGGGGCGGGAGCTCACAGATACGCAGTATTTT. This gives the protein CASSLGRELTDTQYF.

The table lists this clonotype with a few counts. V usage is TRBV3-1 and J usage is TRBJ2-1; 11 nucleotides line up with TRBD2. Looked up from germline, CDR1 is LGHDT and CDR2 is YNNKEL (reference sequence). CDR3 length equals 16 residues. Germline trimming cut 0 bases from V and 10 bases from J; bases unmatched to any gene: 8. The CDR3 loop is CASSQDRLAGLAEQFF. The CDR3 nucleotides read TGTGCCAGCAGCCAAGACAGACTAGCGGGGCTTGCGGAGCAGTTCTTC.

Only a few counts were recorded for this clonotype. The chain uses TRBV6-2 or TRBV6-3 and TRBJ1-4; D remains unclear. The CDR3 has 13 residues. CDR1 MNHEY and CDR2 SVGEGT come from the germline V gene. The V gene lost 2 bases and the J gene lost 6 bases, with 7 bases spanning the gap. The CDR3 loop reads CASSYDTYEKLFF. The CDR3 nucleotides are TGTGCCAGCAGTTACGACACCTATGAAAAACTGTTTTTT.

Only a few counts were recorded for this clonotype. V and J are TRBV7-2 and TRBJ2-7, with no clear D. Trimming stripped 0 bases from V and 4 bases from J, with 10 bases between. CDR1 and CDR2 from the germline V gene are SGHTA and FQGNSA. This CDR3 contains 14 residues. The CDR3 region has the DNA TGTGCCAGCAGCTTAGCGTTGCCTGGTTACGAGCAGTACTTC. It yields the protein CASSLALPGYEQYF.

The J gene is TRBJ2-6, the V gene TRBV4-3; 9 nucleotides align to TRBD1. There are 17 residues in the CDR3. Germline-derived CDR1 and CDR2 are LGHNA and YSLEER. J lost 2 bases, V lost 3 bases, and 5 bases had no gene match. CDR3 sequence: CASSQGTGRTGANVLTF. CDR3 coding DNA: TGCGCCAGCAGCCAGGGGACAGGGCGCACTGGGGCCAACGTCCTGACTTTC.

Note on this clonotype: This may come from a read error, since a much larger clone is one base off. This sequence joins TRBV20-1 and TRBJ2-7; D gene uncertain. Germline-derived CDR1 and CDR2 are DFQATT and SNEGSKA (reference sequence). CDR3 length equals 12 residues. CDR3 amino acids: CCARDGSYEQYF. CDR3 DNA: TGCTGTGCTAGAGACGGCTCCTACGAGCAGTACTTC.

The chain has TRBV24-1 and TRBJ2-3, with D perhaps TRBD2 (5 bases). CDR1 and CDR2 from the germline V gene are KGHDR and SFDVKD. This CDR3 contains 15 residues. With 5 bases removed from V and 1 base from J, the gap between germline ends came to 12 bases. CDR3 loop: CATSAGNAGTDTQYF. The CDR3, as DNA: TGTGCCACCAGTGCGGGGAATGCTGGCACAGATACGCAGTATTTT.

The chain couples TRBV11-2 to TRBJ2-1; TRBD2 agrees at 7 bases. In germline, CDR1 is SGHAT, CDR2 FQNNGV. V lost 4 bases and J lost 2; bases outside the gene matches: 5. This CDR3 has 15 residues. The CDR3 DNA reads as TGTGCCAGCAGCTGGGGACGGGGGGCCTACAATGAGCAGTTCTTC. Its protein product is CASSWGRGAYNEQFF. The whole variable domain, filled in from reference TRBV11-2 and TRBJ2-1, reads EAGVAQSPRYKIIEKRQSVAFWCNPISGHATLYWYQQILGQGPKLLIQFQNNGVVDDSQLPKDRFSAERLKGVDSTLKIQPAKLEDSAVYLCASSWGRGAYNEQFFGPGTRLTVL.

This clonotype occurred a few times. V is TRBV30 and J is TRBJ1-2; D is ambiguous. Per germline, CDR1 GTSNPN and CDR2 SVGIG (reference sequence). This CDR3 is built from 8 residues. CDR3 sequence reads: CVGDGYTF. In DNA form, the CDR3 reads TGTGTAGGAGATGGCTACACCTTC. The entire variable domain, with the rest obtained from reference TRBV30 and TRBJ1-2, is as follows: SQTIHQWPATLVQPVGSPLSLECTVEGTSNPNLYWYRQAAGRGLQLLFYSVGIGQISSEVPQNLSASRPQDRQFILSSKKLLLSDSGFYLCVGDGYTFGSGTRLTVV.

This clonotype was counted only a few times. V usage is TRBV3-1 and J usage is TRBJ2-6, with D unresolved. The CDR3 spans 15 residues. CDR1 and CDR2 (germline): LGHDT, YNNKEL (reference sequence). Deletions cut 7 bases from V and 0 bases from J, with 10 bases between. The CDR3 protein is CASTYTLSGANVLTF. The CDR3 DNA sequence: TGTGCCAGCACCTACACCCTCTCTGGGGCCAACGTCCTGACTTTC.

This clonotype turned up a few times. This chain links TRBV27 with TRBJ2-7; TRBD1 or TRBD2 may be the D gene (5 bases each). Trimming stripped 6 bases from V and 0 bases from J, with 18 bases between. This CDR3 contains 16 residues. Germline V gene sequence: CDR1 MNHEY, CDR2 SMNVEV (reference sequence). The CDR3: CASRPDSADSSYEQYF. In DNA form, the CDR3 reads TGTGCCAGCAGACCGGACTCGGCAGACAGCTCCTACGAGCAGTACTTC.

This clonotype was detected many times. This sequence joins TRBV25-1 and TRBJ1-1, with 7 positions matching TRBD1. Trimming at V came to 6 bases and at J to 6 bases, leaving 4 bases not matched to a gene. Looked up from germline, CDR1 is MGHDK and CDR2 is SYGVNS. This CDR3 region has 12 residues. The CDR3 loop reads CASSSGTAEAFF. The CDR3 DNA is TGTGCCAGCAGCTCCGGGACAGCTGAAGCTTTCTTT.

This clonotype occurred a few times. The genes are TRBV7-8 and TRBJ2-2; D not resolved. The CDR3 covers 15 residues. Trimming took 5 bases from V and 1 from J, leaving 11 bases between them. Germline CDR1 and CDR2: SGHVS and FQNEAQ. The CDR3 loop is CASSHRPQNTGELFF. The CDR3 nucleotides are TGTGCCAGCAGCCATCGGCCACAGAACACCGGGGAGCTGTTTTTT.

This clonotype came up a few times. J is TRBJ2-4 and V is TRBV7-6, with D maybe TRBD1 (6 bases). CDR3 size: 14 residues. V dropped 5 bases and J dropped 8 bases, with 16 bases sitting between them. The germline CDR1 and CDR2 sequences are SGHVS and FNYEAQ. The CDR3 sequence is CASSVQGPADIQYF. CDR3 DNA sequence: TGTGCCAGCAGCGTACAGGGTCCGGCGGACATTCAGTACTTC.

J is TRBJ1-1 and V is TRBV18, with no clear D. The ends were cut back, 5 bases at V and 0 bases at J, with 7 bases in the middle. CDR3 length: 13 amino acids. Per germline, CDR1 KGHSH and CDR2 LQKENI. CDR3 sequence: CASSGRMNTEAFF. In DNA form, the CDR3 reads TGTGCCAGCTCAGGGAGGATGAACACTGAAGCTTTCTTT.

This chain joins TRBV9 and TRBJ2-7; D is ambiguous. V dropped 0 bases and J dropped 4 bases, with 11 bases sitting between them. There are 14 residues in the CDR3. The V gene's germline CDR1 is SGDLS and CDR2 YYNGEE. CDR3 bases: TGTGCCAGCAGCGTAGGGACCATTGAGTACGAGCAGTACTTC. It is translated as CASSVGTIEYEQYF. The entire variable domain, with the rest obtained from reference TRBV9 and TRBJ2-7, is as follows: DSGVTQTPKHLITATGQRVTLRCSPRSGDLSVYWYQQSLDQGLQFLIQYYNGEERAKGNILERFSAQQFPDLHSELNLSSLELGDSALYFCASSVGTIEYEQYFGPGTRLTVT.

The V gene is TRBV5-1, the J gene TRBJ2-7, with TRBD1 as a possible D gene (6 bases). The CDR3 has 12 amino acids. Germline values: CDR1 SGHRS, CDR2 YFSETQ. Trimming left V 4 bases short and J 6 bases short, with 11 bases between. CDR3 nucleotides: TGCGCCAGCAGCGGGACACCGACCGAGCAGTACTTC. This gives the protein CASSGTPTEQYF.